This entry lists 25 T cell receptor beta chains sequenced from one sample in a study of spatial heterogeneity in lung cancer. Time point described: sample taken at primary tumor resection. Sequencing covered unsorted whole RNA taken from tumor, nontumor lung or frozen PBMC. MiXCR, applied by TCRdb to the 5' RACE reads, yields one record per CDR3 protein. This table holds 25,000 to 30,000 distinct CDR3 sequences, roughly 8% found once. Sequencing used PBMCs, obtained at surgery. The receptor set was obtained from a female donor with early-stage non-small cell lung cancer.

There are many counts of this clonotype. The chain employs TRBV28 and TRBJ2-2; 8 bases line up with TRBD1. The CDR3 has 15 amino acids. Germline V gene sequence: CDR1 MDHEN, CDR2 SYDVKM. The ends lost 6 bases at V and 3 bases at J; junction bases unmatched: 6. CDR3 DNA: TGTGCCAGCAGATCGACAGGGGTGGACACCGGGGAGCTGTTTTTT. Its translation is CASRSTGVDTGELFF.

The table lists this clonotype with many counts. The rearrangement uses TRBV5-1 and TRBJ2-7; D is ambiguous. Between the trimmed V and J ends, which lost 5 bases and 2 bases, there was a span of 8 bases. CDR3 size: 12 residues. Per germline, CDR1 SGHRS and CDR2 YFSETQ. This CDR3 reads CASRGSTYEQYF. DNA of the CDR3: TGCGCCAGCAGGGGCAGTACCTACGAGCAGTACTTC.

This clonotype was counted many times. The chain links TRBV5-5 to TRBJ2-1, with D possibly matching TRBD2 (5 bases). Between the trimmed V and J ends, which lost 0 bases and 4 bases, there was a span of 11 bases. From germline, CDR1 is SGHKS and CDR2 YYEKEE (reference sequence). This CDR3 has 15 amino acids. The CDR3 sequence: CASSLVGELYNEQFF. CDR3 coding DNA: TGTGCCAGCAGCTTGGTCGGGGAACTTTACAATGAGCAGTTCTTC.

This clonotype was picked up a small number of times. This chain connects TRBV18 to TRBJ2-2; D is ambiguous. This CDR3 comprises 14 residues. Trimming stripped 2 bases from V and 4 bases from J, with 8 bases between. CDR1 is KGHSH, CDR2 LQKENI, per germline. CDR3 in amino acids: CASSPTQPTGELFF. CDR3 in DNA: TGTGCCAGCTCACCAACACAGCCCACCGGGGAGCTGTTTTTT.

This clonotype occurred many times. This chain connects TRBV12-3 or TRBV12-4 to TRBJ1-5; D unclear. The ends were cut back, 3 bases at V and 2 bases at J, with 11 bases in the middle. This CDR3 is built from 15 residues. CDR3 coding DNA: TGTGCCAGCAGTTTTGGGTCACTCGGCAATCAGCCCCAGCATTTT. It specifies CASSFGSLGNQPQHF.

In its sample, this clonotype was seen a few times. V gene TRBV28 combines with J gene TRBJ1-5, with TRBD1 as a possible D gene (6 bases). The CDR3 covers 15 residues. Per germline, CDR1 MDHEN and CDR2 SYDVKM. The V gene lost 8 bases and the J gene lost 3 bases, with 17 bases spanning the gap. CDR3 loop: CASRKDRRDNQPQHF. For the CDR3, the DNA is TGTGCCAGCCGGAAGGACAGACGAGACAATCAGCCCCAGCATTTT.

This clonotype appeared many times. V usage is TRBV20-1 and J usage is TRBJ2-1, with 14 bases that match TRBD2. The length of the CDR3 is 16 residues. V was pared by 6 bases and J by 8 bases, with 12 bases of the junction left unmatched. Germline CDR1 is DFQATT and CDR2 is SNEGSKA (reference sequence). CDR3 loop: CSAPGLAGVRGDEQFF. The CDR3 nucleotides are TGCAGTGCGCCGGGACTAGCGGGAGTGCGAGGGGATGAGCAGTTCTTC.

This clonotype came up many times. The chain couples TRBV19 to TRBJ1-3; no clear D gene. The germline V and J ends were trimmed by 5 bases and 0 bases, with 11 bases remaining between them. The V gene's germline CDR1 is LNHDA and CDR2 SQIVND (reference sequence). The CDR3 spans 15 residues. The DNA of the CDR3 is TGTGCCAGTAGTCTGCAGGCCGTCTCTGGAAACACCATATATTTT. Translated: CASSLQAVSGNTIYF.

This clonotype was observed at least ten times. The rearrangement links TRBV15 to TRBJ2-1, with 11 bases matching TRBD2. The J segment lost 10 bases and the V segment lost 0 bases, leaving 8 bases of the junction unmatched. CDR3 size: 16 residues. Germline values: CDR1 LNHNV, CDR2 YYDKDF (reference sequence). DNA of the CDR3: TGTGCCACCAGCAGAGATAAGCTAGCGGGAGGCCCCGAGCAGTTCTTC. It translates to CATSRDKLAGGPEQFF.

This clonotype was detected a few times. The chain combines TRBV5-1 with TRBJ1-4, with TRBD1 matching 7 bases. The V gene end was trimmed by 2 bases and the J gene end by 5 bases; junction bases not matched to a gene: 3. This CDR3 is built from 14 residues. The germline V gene has CDR1 SGHRS and CDR2 YFSETQ. DNA for the CDR3: TGCGCCAGCAGCTTCAGGGGGGAAAATGAAAAACTGTTTTTT. It yields the protein CASSFRGENEKLFF.

This chain connects TRBV7-3 to TRBJ2-1; 7 positions agree with TRBD2. This CDR3 spans 17 amino acids. V shed 5 bases, J shed 4 bases, and the junction held 14 bases outside the gene matches. Looked up from germline, CDR1 is SGHTA and CDR2 is FQGTGA. CDR3 sequence reads: CASSPFGSGKVYNEQFF. CDR3 nucleotide sequence: TGTGCCAGCAGCCCATTCGGAAGCGGGAAGGTTTACAATGAGCAGTTCTTC.

This clonotype turned up a few times. J is TRBJ1-1 and V is TRBV18, with D unclear. V was cut by 2 bases and J by 0 bases, with 4 bases left in between. Per germline, CDR1 KGHSH and CDR2 LQKENI. This CDR3 contains 13 residues. The CDR3 bases are TGTGCCAGCTCACCAACACTGAACACTGAAGCTTTCTTT. The encoded protein is CASSPTLNTEAFF.

This clonotype was counted many times. The chain is built from TRBV28 and TRBJ1-1; D unresolved. CDR1 is MDHEN, CDR2 SYDVKM, per germline. Trimming pared 7 bases from V and 3 bases from J, leaving 12 bases between. The CDR3 contains 13 residues. CDR3 protein: CASTYLGDTEAFF. CDR3 bases: TGTGCCAGCACTTACTTGGGAGACACTGAAGCTTTCTTT. Complete variable domain (other parts from reference TRBV28 and TRBJ1-1): DVKVTQSSRYLVKRTGEKVFLECVQDMDHENMFWYRQDPGLGLRLIYFSYDVKMKEKGDIPEGYSVSREKKERFSLILESASTNQTSMYLCASTYLGDTEAFFGQGTRLTVV.

There are many counts of this clonotype. V is TRBV29-1 and J is TRBJ2-4; D not resolved. The CDR3 consists of 12 residues. V lost 7 bases and J 2 bases, leaving 9 bases between the germline ends. Germline V CDR1 and CDR2: SQVTM, ANQGSEA. CDR3 in amino acids: CSAPRTKNIQYF. The CDR3 DNA reads as TGCAGCGCCCCTAGGACCAAAAACATTCAGTACTTC.

There are a few counts of this clonotype. The V call is TRBV12-3 or TRBV12-4, the J call TRBJ1-1; no clear D. This CDR3 has 12 amino acids. V gave up 7 bases and J gave up 6 bases, with 12 bases separating them. This CDR3 reads CASKAFRPEAFF. The CDR3 bases are TGTGCCAGCAAAGCTTTTAGGCCTGAAGCTTTCTTT.

This clonotype was seen a handful of times. This chain links TRBV24-1 with TRBJ2-7; D is tentatively TRBD1 or TRBD2 (5 bases each). This CDR3 has 13 residues. The germline gives CDR1 KGHDR, CDR2 SFDVKD. The V end was cut by 5 bases, the J end by 2 bases, with 9 bases between. Here the CDR3 DNA reads TGTGCCACCAGTGTCCGGGGCCCCTACGAGCAGTACGTC. Protein: CATSVRGPYEQYV.

This clonotype has only a few counts. The genes are TRBV6-6 and TRBJ2-5; TRBD2 matches at 14 bases. Losses at the gene ends were 8 bases for V and 4 bases for J; bases not matched to a gene: 3. The CDR3 length is 14 residues. Germline V gives CDR1 MNHNY, CDR2 SVGAGI (reference sequence). CDR3 sequence: CASYGLAGGETQYF. The CDR3 DNA reads TGTGCCAGCTATGGACTAGCGGGAGGAGAGACCCAGTACTTC.

This rearrangement joins TRBV5-1 to TRBJ2-7; 14 nucleotides line up with TRBD2. The junction had 6 bases not matched to a gene; V was cut back by 2 bases and J by 2 bases. The CDR3 totals 17 residues. From germline, CDR1 is SGHRS and CDR2 YFSETQ. CDR3 loop: CASSFGTSGSLAYEQYF. The CDR3 nucleotides read TGCGCCAGCAGCTTCGGGACTAGCGGGAGTTTGGCCTACGAGCAGTACTTC. The variable domain in full, completed from reference TRBV5-1 and TRBJ2-7, reads KAGVTQTPRYLIKTRGQQVTLSCSPISGHRSVSWYQQTPGQGLQFLFEYFSETQRNKGNFPGRFSGRQFSNSRSEMNVSTLELGDSALYLCASSFGTSGSLAYEQYFGPGTRLTVT.

The chain links TRBV11-1 to TRBJ2-5; D uncertain. CDR3 length: 13 amino acids. The V gene's germline CDR1 is SGHAT and CDR2 FQDESV (reference sequence). Trimming cost V 5 bases and J 1 base, with 8 bases left between them. The CDR3 loop is CASSPEFQETQYF. The CDR3 region has the DNA TGTGCCAGCAGCCCAGAGTTCCAAGAGACCCAGTACTTC.

This clonotype was counted a few times. This chain connects TRBV18 to TRBJ2-7; D remains ambiguous. V lost 6 bases and J 4 bases, leaving 13 bases between the germline ends. The germline V gene encodes CDR1 KGHSH and CDR2 LQKENI. The CDR3 loop spans 13 amino acids. The CDR3: CASSADVKYEQYV. In DNA form, the CDR3 reads TGTGCCAGCTCTGCAGACGTAAAGTACGAGCAGTACGTC.

This clonotype was seen many times. This chain links TRBV19 with TRBJ1-4, with D possibly being TRBD1 (5 bases). Trimming pared 9 bases from V and 7 bases from J, leaving 15 bases between. Germline values: CDR1 LNHDA, CDR2 SQIVND (reference sequence). The CDR3 is made up of 13 amino acids. CDR3 sequence (DNA): TGTGCCAGCAATCGGGGCGTGGGTGAAAAACTGTTTTTT. Its translation is CASNRGVGEKLFF.

This clonotype was counted between two and nine times. The gene calls are TRBV18 and TRBJ2-1; no clear D. The V end lost 2 bases, the J end lost 0 bases, and 11 bases lay between the germline ends. The V gene's germline CDR1 is KGHSH and CDR2 LQKENI. CDR3 size: 16 residues. CDR3 region: CASSPGEVSSYNEQFF. CDR3 in DNA: TGTGCCAGCTCACCAGGGGAAGTGAGCTCCTACAATGAGCAGTTCTTC.

This clonotype has a handful of counts. V is TRBV27 and J is TRBJ2-3, with 10 bases that match TRBD2. CDR1 is MNHEY, CDR2 SMNVEV, per germline (reference sequence). The ends lost 4 bases at V and 6 bases at J; junction bases unmatched: 10. This CDR3 spans 16 amino acids. CDR3 sequence reads: CASSSISGRNRDTQYF. The CDR3 DNA sequence: TGTGCCAGCAGTTCAATTAGCGGGAGGAATAGGGATACGCAGTATTTT.

Ten or more counts support this clonotype. The chain joins TRBV5-6 to TRBJ1-2; D gene uncertain. This CDR3 has 12 residues. Germline CDR1 reads SGHDT; CDR2 reads YYEEEE. The V gene lost 0 bases and the J gene lost 8 bases, with 8 bases spanning the gap. Written as DNA, the CDR3 is TGTGCCAGCAGCTTGGGTGCAGTAGGCTACACCTTC. Its translation: CASSLGAVGYTF.

The sample holds many counts of this clonotype. The J gene is TRBJ1-1, the V gene TRBV7-9; D gene unclear. V dropped 2 bases and J dropped 6 bases, with 7 bases sitting between them. The CDR3 has 12 residues. Germline V gene lookup returns CDR1 SEHNR and CDR2 FQNEAQ (reference sequence). CDR3 in DNA: TGTGCCAGCAGCTTATTGCGGGCTGAAGCTTTCTTT. Protein: CASSLLRAEAFF. Full variable domain (remainder filled in from reference TRBV7-9 and TRBJ1-1): DTGVSQNPRHKITKRGQNVTFRCDPISEHNRLYWYRQTLGQGPEFLTYFQNEAQLEKSRLLSDRFSAERPKGSFSTLEIQRTEQGDSAMYLCASSLLRAEAFFGQGTRLTVV.